This T cell receptor (beta chain) was profiled in a study of T cells in tuberculosis. Thawed, overnight-rested PBMC were stained with GMM-loaded CD1B tetramer, viability dye and anti-CD3, then sorted. CD1B tetramers were loaded with Rhodococcus equi-derived C32 glucose monomycolate. This CDR3 comprises 15 residues. The J segment lost 9 bases and the V segment lost 5 bases, leaving 12 bases of the junction unmatched. The germline V gene has CDR1 SGDLS and CDR2 YYNGEE. Clones were sequenced by immunoSEQ multiplex PCR, and TCRdb holds only the in-frame ones, with some missing. The repertoire consists of 88,000 or so clones, with roughly 93% occurring once and the leading ten covering over 1.5%.

The sequenced sample consisted of CD1b-GMM tetramer-negative cells sorted from PBMCs. The chain joins TRBV9 to TRBJ2-1; TRBD2 matches 9 bases. This sequence was found in an adult woman with latent tuberculosis. CDR3 nucleotide sequence: TGTGCCAGCAGGTCAGCGGGGGGTCCGGGCAGTGAGCAGTTCTTC. Its protein is CASRSAGGPGSEQFF.